This TCR beta chain was obtained from a study of response to subunit inactivated influenza vaccine (dated by TCRdb to 2016 to 2018). For the study in its entirety: Deep quantitative profiling of the T cell receptor repertoire was used in the study to follow responses to a trivalent subunit inactivated influenza vaccine. The paper as a whole reports these results and caveats: According to the authors, only a limited number of new T cells may be recruited by each seasonal influenza vaccination.

Library preparation used RT-PCR. Instrument on record: Illumina HiSeq 2500. Using fastp at Q25 and MiXCR, TCRdb reprocessed the public reads and kept productive beta chains. Rows with a matching CDR3 protein are joined into one entry that keeps the most common DNA and genes. The sample table contains hundreds of thousands of distinct CDR3 sequences; only one count was recorded for 15% to 19% of them. 9.5% to 13% of the sample is in the top ten clones. Notes on this clonotype: It has no known antigen specificity. There are no base qualities to consult, and no much larger clone falls within one base.

The CDR3 starts with the cysteine, ends with the phenylalanine, and has 15 residues. The CDR3 DNA has 45 bases and is translated from base 1. Unmatched junction bases come to 9, with V trimmed by 6 bases and J by 5 bases. CDR1 and CDR2 are read off the germline V gene as MNHNS and SASEGT. The V and J genes are TRBV6-1 and TRBJ2-5; 10 bases in the junction line up with TRBD2. The receptor was isolated from a man aged 45-65 years who received an inactivated influenza vaccine. Donor details come from another sample of the same person, matched by shared clones. Sample: PBMCs from blood, taken 11 to 12 days after vaccination. For the CDR3, the sequence is CASSSGLAAFETQYF. The sequenced DNA is TGTGCCAGCAGCTCTGGACTAGCGGCCTTTGAGACCCAGTACTTC.